This T cell receptor (beta chain) derives from a study of cytomegalovirus exposure and HLA in healthy donors. PCR primers comprised 60 Vbeta and 13 Jbeta primers. Profiling relied on immunoSEQ multiplex PCR, and the TCRdb table lists in-frame clones only, not all of them. The sample gives 150,000 to 200,000 clones, around 90% of which show up once; approximately 1.5% is in the top ten. Whole-study results and caveats: Rarity characterized most TCR sequences, yet some public TCRs appeared in many donors. There were several of the most significant clusters that appeared linked to common viral pathogens in a later analysis. Data from an earlier analysis indicated that most TCR beta V segments were productive either about 90% or about 30% of the time. Per published reports, the classifier diagnosed cytomegalovirus status with high specificity and sensitivity.

The CDR3 spans 16 residues. Germline assignment: CDR1 SGDLS and CDR2 YYNGEE. V lost 0 bases and J lost 4; bases outside the gene matches: 4. Regarding this clone: Its antigen is not known.

The sample was PBMCs. The chain recombines TRBV9 with TRBJ2-5; TRBD1 aligns across 12 bases. This receptor was identified in a woman in her late teens or twenties in good health and CMV-seronegative. CDR3 nucleotide sequence: TGTGCCAGCAGCGTAGCCGGGGACAGGGGGCGAGAGACCCAGTACTTC. As protein: CASSVAGDRGRETQYF.